The text below deals with one T cell receptor (beta chain). The CDR3 runs to 15 residues. Germline CDR1 reads SGHVS; CDR2 reads FQNEAQ. The ends were cut back, 1 base at V and 7 bases at J, with 11 bases in the middle. The data were taken from a study of blood T cell repertoires in COVID-19. Profiled with immunoSEQ multiplex PCR; TCRdb holds only in-frame clones, not every one. Among more than 50,000 clones listed, 73% were seen once. The sequenced material came from peripheral blood. The sequence was obtained from a woman aged 70-85 years with acute or convalescent COVID-19. J is TRBJ1-6 and V is TRBV7-8; D remains ambiguous. Here the CDR3 DNA reads TGTGCCAGCAGCTTAGGGCAGGTCCGCAATTCACCCCTCCACTTT. It specifies CASSLGQVRNSPLHF. Based on the CDR3 plus reference TRBV7-8 and TRBJ1-6, the full variable domain is GAGVSQSPRYKVAKRGQDVALRCDPISGHVSLFWYQQALGQGPEFLTYFQNEAQLDKSGLPSDRFFAERPEGSVSTLKIQRTQQEDSAVYLCASSLGQVRNSPLHFGNGTRLTVT.